These T cell receptor beta chains were read from a single sample in a study of T-cell reconstitution after alpha-beta-depleted transplantation in children. TCRdb passed the PCR reads through MiXCR, listing each CDR3 protein once. Of 550,000 to 800,000 distinct CDR3 sequences listed, roughly 14% are singletons. Sequencing used PBMCs, obtained before TCRalphabeta/CD19-depleted stem cell transplant. The receptors were gathered from a girl aged 2-10 years with congenital amegakaryocytic thrombocytopenia, due to receive a stem cell transplant. The CDR3 runs from the conserved cysteine through the conserved F or W. A D gene is named only where the DNA matches it firmly. Size is omitted from some rows. Given values are once, few, many or a class for expanded clones.

v_call: TRBV24-1
d_call: .
clone_size: .
j_call: TRBJ2-2
cdr3_nt: TGTGCCACCGGGGGGAGGATAACAGGACGCCCATACACCGGGGAGCTGTTTTTT
cdr3_aa: CATGGRITGRPYTGELFF

v_call: TRBV7-6
d_call: TRBD2
clone_size: .
j_call: TRBJ2-7
cdr3_nt: TGTGCCAGCAGCTTAGCGACTAGCGGCCTCTACGAGCAGTACTTC
cdr3_aa: CASSLATSGLYEQYF

v_call: TRBV20-1
d_call: TRBD1
clone_size: .
j_call: TRBJ2-5
cdr3_nt: TGCAGTGCTGCCCAGGACGACAGGGCCCAAGAGACCCAGTACTTC
cdr3_aa: CSAAQDDRAQETQYF

v_call: TRBV15
d_call: .
clone_size: .
j_call: TRBJ2-2
cdr3_nt: TGTGCCACCAGCAGAGAAAGGGGAGCCGGGGAGCTGTTTTTT
cdr3_aa: CATSRERGAGELFF

v_call: TRBV5-1
d_call: .
clone_size: .
j_call: TRBJ2-7
cdr3_nt: TGCGCCAGCAGCTTGAGCGTGGACCCCGAGAGGGAGCAGTACTTC
cdr3_aa: CASSLSVDPEREQYF

v_call: TRBV20-1
d_call: .
clone_size: many
j_call: TRBJ2-7
cdr3_nt: TGCAGTGCTAGATACGAGGGTCCCCACGAGCAGTACTTC
cdr3_aa: CSARYEGPHEQYF

v_call: TRBV12-3/TRBV12-4
d_call: TRBD2
clone_size: .
j_call: TRBJ2-1
cdr3_nt: TGTGCCAGCAGCACTAGCGGCTGGGAGCAGTTCTTC
cdr3_aa: CASSTSGWEQFF

v_call: TRBV5-5
d_call: .
clone_size: few
j_call: TRBJ1-5
cdr3_nt: TGTGCCAGCAGCCGACAACCCGAGGTGAATCAGCCCCAGCATTTT
cdr3_aa: CASSRQPEVNQPQHF

v_call: TRBV20-1
d_call: .
clone_size: few
j_call: TRBJ2-5
cdr3_nt: TGCAGTGCCCGAGGTACGGGATGGCGAGAGACCCAGTACTTC
cdr3_aa: CSARGTGWRETQYF

v_call: TRBV5-1
d_call: TRBD1
clone_size: .
j_call: TRBJ2-1
cdr3_nt: TGCGCCAGCAGCCCGGATAGGACAGGGTGGAATGAGCAGTTCTTC
cdr3_aa: CASSPDRTGWNEQFF

v_call: TRBV15
d_call: .
clone_size: many
j_call: TRBJ2-2
cdr3_nt: TGTGCCACCACCGCTACGGGGGCCGGGGAGCTGTTTTTT
cdr3_aa: CATTATGAGELFF

v_call: TRBV5-1
d_call: .
clone_size: many
j_call: TRBJ1-3
cdr3_nt: TGCGCCAGCAGCGTGGACATGGTCTCTGACAGCATATATTTT
cdr3_aa: CASSVDMVSDSIYF

v_call: TRBV25-1
d_call: .
clone_size: .
j_call: TRBJ1-3
cdr3_nt: TGTGCCAGCAGTGAAATTGGATCCTCTGGAAACACCATATATTTT
cdr3_aa: CASSEIGSSGNTIYF

v_call: TRBV7-9
d_call: .
clone_size: few
j_call: TRBJ1-2
cdr3_nt: TGTGCCAGCAGGCCGGTTCTAGCTAACTATGGCTACACCTTC
cdr3_aa: CASRPVLANYGYTF

v_call: TRBV20-1
d_call: .
clone_size: many
j_call: TRBJ1-4
cdr3_nt: TGCAGTGCTAATGATCCATTGGGTGAACGGGAGCTTCCAACTAATGAAAAACTGTTTTTT
cdr3_aa: CSANDPLGERELPTNEKLFF

v_call: TRBV20-1
d_call: .
clone_size: many
j_call: TRBJ2-7
cdr3_nt: TGCAGTGCTAGAGTTATAGAAGAGGGTTCATCCGAGCAGTACTTC
cdr3_aa: CSARVIEEGSSEQYF

v_call: TRBV20-1
d_call: .
clone_size: many
j_call: TRBJ2-3
cdr3_nt: TGCAGTAATGAGCGGGCCTCATTAAGAAGCACAGATACGCAGTATTTT
cdr3_aa: CSNERASLRSTDTQYF

v_call: TRBV12-3/TRBV12-4
d_call: .
clone_size: .
j_call: TRBJ2-7
cdr3_nt: TGTGCCAGCACCCTTGTCTCGTGGGGGCCGGCCTACGAGCAGTACTTC
cdr3_aa: CASTLVSWGPAYEQYF

v_call: TRBV14
d_call: .
clone_size: .
j_call: TRBJ2-7
cdr3_nt: TGTGCCAGCAGCCAAGTCCAGCCCTACTACGAGCAGTACTTC
cdr3_aa: CASSQVQPYYEQYF

v_call: TRBV11-1
d_call: .
clone_size: many
j_call: TRBJ2-1
cdr3_nt: TGTGCCAGCAGCTTCAGGGACCTTACAGGGTCCTCCTACAATGAGCAGTTCTTC
cdr3_aa: CASSFRDLTGSSYNEQFF

v_call: TRBV12-3/TRBV12-4
d_call: .
clone_size: many
j_call: TRBJ1-6
cdr3_nt: TGTGCCAGCAGACTCGCCCAGGTTGATAATTCACCCCTCCACTTT
cdr3_aa: CASRLAQVDNSPLHF

v_call: TRBV5-1
d_call: TRBD1
clone_size: .
j_call: TRBJ2-6
cdr3_nt: TGCGCCAGCAGCGAAAGGACAGGGATTGAGGCCAACGTCCTGACTTTC
cdr3_aa: CASSERTGIEANVLTF

v_call: TRBV20-1
d_call: TRBD2
clone_size: many
j_call: TRBJ2-1
cdr3_nt: TGCAGTGCTAGCACGGGGGGCTCCTACAATGAGCAGTTCTTC
cdr3_aa: CSASTGGSYNEQFF

v_call: TRBV7-9
d_call: TRBD1
clone_size: many
j_call: TRBJ1-1
cdr3_nt: TGTGCCAGCAGCTCCGGGACAGGGTTCACTGAAGCTTTCTTT
cdr3_aa: CASSSGTGFTEAFF

v_call: TRBV20-1
d_call: .
clone_size: .
j_call: TRBJ1-3
cdr3_nt: TGCAGTGCTAGAGCCGGAGGGGACGGAAACACCATATATTTT
cdr3_aa: CSARAGGDGNTIYF

v_call: TRBV12-3/TRBV12-4
d_call: TRBD1
clone_size: few
j_call: TRBJ2-7
cdr3_nt: TGTGCCAGCAGCCCATCCAGACAGGGATGGGACGAGCAGTACTTC
cdr3_aa: CASSPSRQGWDEQYF

v_call: TRBV29-1
d_call: .
clone_size: many
j_call: TRBJ2-3
cdr3_nt: TGCAGCGTTGGACTTGGATCAGTCACAGATACGCAGTATTTT
cdr3_aa: CSVGLGSVTDTQYF

v_call: TRBV5-1
d_call: .
clone_size: .
j_call: TRBJ2-2
cdr3_nt: TGCGCCAGCAGCCAGACGGAGTTGAACACCGGGGAGCTGTTTTTT
cdr3_aa: CASSQTELNTGELFF

v_call: TRBV4-1
d_call: TRBD2
clone_size: .
j_call: TRBJ2-7
cdr3_nt: TGCGCCAGCAGCCGACAGGGAACTAGCGGGAACTACGAGGCTAAATACGAGCAGTACTTC
cdr3_aa: CASSRQGTSGNYEAKYEQYF